The table lists the clone carrying this T cell receptor (beta chain) with a few counts. Its antigen is still unknown. The CDR3 contains 18 residues. Germline trimming cut 3 bases from V and 2 bases from J; bases unmatched to any gene: 15. This entry belongs to a study of response to subunit inactivated influenza vaccine. General study findings and limits: Each seasonal flu vaccination may recruit only limited new T cells, authors suggested.

MiXCR was run by TCRdb on the RT-PCR reads, yielding one entry per CDR3 protein. The table includes some 800,000 distinct CDR3 sequences, 21% detected once. The sequence derives from a man aged 50-60 years who received an inactivated influenza vaccine. The chain couples TRBV12-3 or TRBV12-4 to TRBJ2-7; 8 nucleotides align to TRBD2. Sequences were derived from PBMCs from blood, sampled more than 4 days after vaccination. The CDR3 nucleotides are TGTGCCAGCAGTTTTAAAGGCATGGGCGGGGGGATCACCTACGAGCAGTACTTC. This codes for CASSFKGMGGGITYEQYF.